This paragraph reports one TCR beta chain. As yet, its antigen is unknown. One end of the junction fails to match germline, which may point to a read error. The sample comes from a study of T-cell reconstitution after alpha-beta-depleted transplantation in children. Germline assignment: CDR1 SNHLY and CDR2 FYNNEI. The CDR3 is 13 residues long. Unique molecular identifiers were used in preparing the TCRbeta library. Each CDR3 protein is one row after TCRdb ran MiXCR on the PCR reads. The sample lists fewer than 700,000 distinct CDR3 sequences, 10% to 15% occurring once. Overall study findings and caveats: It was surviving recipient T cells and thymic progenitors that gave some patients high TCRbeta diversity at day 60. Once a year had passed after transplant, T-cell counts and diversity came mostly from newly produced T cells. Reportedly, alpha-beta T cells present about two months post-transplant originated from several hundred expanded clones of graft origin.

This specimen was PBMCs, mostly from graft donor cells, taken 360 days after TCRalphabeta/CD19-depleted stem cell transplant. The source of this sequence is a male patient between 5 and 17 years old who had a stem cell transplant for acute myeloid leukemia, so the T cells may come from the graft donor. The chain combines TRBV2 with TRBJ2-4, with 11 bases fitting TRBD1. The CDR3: CASRGQGGNIQDF. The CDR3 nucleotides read TGTGCCAGCAGGGGACAGGGGGGAAACATTCAGGACTTC.